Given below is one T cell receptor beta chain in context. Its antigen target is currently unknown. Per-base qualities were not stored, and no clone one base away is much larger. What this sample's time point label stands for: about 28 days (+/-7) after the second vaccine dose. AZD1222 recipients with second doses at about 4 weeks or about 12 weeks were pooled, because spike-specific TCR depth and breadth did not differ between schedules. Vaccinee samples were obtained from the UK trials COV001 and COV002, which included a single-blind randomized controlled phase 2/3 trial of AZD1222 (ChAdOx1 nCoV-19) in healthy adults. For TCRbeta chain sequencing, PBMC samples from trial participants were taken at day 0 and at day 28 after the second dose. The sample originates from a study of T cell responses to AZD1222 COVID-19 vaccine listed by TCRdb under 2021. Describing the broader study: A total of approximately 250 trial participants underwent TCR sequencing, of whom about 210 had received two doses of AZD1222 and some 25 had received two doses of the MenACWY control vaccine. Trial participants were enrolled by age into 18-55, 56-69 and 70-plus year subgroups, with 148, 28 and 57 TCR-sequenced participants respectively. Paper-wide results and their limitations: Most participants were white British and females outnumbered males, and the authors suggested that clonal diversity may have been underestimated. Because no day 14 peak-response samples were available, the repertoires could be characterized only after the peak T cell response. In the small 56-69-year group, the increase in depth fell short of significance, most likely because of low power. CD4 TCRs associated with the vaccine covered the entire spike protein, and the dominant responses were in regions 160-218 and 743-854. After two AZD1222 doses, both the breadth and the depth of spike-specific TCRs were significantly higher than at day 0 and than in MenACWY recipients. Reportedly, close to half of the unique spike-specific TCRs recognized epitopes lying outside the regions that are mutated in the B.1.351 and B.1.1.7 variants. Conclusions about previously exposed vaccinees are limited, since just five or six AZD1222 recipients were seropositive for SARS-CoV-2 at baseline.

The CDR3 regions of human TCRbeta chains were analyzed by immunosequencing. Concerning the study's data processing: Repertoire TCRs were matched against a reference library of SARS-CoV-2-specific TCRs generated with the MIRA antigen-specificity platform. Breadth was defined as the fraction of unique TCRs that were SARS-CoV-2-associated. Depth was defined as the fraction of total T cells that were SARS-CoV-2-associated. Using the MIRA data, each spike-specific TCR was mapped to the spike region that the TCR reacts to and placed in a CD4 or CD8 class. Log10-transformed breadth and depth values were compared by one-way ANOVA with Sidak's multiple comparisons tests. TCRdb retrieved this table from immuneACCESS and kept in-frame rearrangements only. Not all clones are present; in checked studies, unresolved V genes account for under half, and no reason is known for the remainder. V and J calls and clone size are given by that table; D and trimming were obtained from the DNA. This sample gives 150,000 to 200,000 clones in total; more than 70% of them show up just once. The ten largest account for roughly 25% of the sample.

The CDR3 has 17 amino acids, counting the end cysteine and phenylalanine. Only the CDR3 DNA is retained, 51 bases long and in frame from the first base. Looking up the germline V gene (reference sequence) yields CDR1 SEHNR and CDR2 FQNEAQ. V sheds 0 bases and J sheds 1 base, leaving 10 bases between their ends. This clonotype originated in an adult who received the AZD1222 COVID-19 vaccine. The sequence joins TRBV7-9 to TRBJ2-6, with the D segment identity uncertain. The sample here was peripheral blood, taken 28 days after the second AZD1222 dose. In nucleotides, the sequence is TGTGCCAGCAGCTTAGCGGAGTGGGGATCTGGGGCCAACGTCCTGACTTTC. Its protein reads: CASSLAEWGSGANVLTF.